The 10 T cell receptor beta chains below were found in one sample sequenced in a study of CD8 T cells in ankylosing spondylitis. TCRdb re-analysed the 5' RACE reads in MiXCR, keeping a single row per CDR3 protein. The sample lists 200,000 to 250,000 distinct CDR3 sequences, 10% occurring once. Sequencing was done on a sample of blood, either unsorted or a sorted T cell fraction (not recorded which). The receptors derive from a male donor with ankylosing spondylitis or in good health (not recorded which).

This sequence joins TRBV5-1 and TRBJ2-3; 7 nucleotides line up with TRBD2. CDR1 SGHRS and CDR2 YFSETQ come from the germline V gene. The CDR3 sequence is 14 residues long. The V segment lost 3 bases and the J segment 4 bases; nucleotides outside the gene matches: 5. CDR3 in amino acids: CASSSGGSPDTQYF. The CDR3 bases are TGCGCCAGCAGCTCCGGGGGGTCGCCAGATACGCAGTATTTT.

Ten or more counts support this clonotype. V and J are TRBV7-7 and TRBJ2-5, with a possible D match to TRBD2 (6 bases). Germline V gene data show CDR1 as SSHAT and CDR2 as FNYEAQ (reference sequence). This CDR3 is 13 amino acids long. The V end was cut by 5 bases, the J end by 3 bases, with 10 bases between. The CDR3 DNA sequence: TGTGCCAGCAGCCGGGACTTAGAAGAGACCCAGTACTTC. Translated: CASSRDLEETQYF.

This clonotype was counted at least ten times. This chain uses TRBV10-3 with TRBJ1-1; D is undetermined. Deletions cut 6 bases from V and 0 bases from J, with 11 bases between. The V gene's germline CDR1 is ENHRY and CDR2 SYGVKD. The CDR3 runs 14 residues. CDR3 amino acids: CAIRADLMNTEAFF. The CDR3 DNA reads TGTGCCATCAGGGCGGACTTAATGAACACTGAAGCTTTCTTT.

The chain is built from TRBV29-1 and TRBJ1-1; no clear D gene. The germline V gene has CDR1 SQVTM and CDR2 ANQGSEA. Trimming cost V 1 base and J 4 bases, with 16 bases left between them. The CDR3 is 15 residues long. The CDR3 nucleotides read TGCAGCGTTGAAGGTCCCTCAGATCTGACCACTGAAGCTTTCTTT. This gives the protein CSVEGPSDLTTEAFF.

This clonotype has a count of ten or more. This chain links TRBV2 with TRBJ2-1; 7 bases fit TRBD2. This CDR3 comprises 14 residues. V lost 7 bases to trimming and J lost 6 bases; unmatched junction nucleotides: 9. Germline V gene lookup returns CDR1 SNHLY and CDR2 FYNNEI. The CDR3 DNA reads TGTGCCAGCACCTCCGACGGACTAGGCAATGAGCAGTTCTTC. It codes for CASTSDGLGNEQFF. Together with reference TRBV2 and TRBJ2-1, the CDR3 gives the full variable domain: EPEVTQTPSHQVTQMGQEVILRCVPISNHLYFYWYRQILGQKVEFLVSFYNNEISEKSEIFDDQFSVERPDGSNFTLKIRSTKLEDSAMYFCASTSDGLGNEQFFGPGTRLTVL.

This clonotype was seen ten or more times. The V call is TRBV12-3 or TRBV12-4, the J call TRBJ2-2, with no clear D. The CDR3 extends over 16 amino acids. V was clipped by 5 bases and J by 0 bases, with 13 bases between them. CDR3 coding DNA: TGTGCCAGCAGTCTTGAGGATAACGCGAACACCGGGGAGCTGTTTTTT. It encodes CASSLEDNANTGELFF.

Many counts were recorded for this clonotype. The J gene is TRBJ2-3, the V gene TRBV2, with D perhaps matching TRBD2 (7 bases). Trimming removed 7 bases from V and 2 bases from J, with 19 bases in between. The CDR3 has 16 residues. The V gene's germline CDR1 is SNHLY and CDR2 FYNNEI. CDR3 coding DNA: TGTGCCAGCAAGTTCGGGGGGCCGGGTGACACAGATACGCAGTATTTT. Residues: CASKFGGPGDTDTQYF.

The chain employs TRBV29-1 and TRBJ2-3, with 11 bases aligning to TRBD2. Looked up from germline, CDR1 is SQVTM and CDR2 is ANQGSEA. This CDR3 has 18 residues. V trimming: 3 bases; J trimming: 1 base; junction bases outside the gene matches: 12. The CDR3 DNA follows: TGCAGCGTTGAGGACAGGATTACTAGCGGGGGACGCACAGATACGCAGTATTTT. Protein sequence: CSVEDRITSGGRTDTQYF.

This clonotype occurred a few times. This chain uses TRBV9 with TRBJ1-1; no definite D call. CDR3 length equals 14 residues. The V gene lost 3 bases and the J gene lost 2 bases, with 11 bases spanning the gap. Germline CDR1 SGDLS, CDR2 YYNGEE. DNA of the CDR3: TGTGCCAGCAGCGGACACACCTATAACACTGAAGCTTTCTTT. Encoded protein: CASSGHTYNTEAFF.

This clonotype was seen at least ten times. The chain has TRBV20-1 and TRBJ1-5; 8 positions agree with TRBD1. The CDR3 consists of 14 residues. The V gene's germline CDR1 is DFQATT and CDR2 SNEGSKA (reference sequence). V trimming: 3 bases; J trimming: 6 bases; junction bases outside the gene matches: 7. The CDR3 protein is CSASGQGLSQPQHF. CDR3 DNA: TGCAGTGCTAGCGGACAGGGCCTTAGTCAGCCCCAGCATTTT.